This T cell receptor beta chain was sequenced during a study of CD8 T cells in ankylosing spondylitis. This clonotype was detected ten times or more. Using its own MiXCR run on the 5' RACE reads, TCRdb lists one record per CDR3 protein. The sample comprises fewer than 35,000 distinct CDR3 sequences, roughly 29% of which are singletons, and around 45% rests with the top ten. CDR1 SQVTM and CDR2 ANQGSEA come from the germline V gene. This CDR3 comprises 14 residues. V trimming: 3 bases; J trimming: 4 bases; junction bases outside the gene matches: 9. Sample: synovial fluid, either unsorted or a sorted T cell fraction (not recorded which). The source of this sequence is a male donor with ankylosing spondylitis. V gene TRBV29-1 combines with J gene TRBJ2-7; TRBD1 matches 7 bases. DNA of the CDR3: TGCAGCGTTGACATGACAGGGAATGGGTACGAGCAGTACTTC. Translated, it gives CSVDMTGNGYEQYF.